This TCR beta chain originates from a study of tissue T cells after allogeneic stem cell transplantation. This clone has more than one count but fewer than ten. Any gene name here is a mouse gene name. The read comes to an end 1 residue before the CDR3 does, leaving the germline J gene to fill in the end. CDR1 and CDR2 from the germline V gene are SGHDT and FRDEAV. The V segment lost 7 bases and the J segment 4 bases; nucleotides outside the gene matches: 8. CDR3 size: 14 residues. Only in-frame clones appear in the TCRdb table, and some are missing; sequencing was by immunoSEQ multiplex PCR. The sample lists about 48,000 clones; approximately 70% were seen once.

V usage is TRBV14 and J usage is TRBJ2-7; TRBD2 agrees at 10 bases. Sequencing was done on a sample of sorted cells pooled from one or two spleens. The receptor comes from a pool of C57BL/6 mice in good health. The CDR3 loop is CASAGGTGEYEQYF. The part of the CDR3 DNA that was read is TGTGCCAGCGCTGGGGGGACTGGGGAATATGAACAGTAC.